These T cell receptor beta chains were read from a single sample in a study of identical twins. Each CDR3 protein gets one entry after TCRdb re-called the 5' RACE reads with MiXCR. The profile shows approximately 600,000 distinct CDR3 sequences, over 8.5% of them singletons. Separately, the same data were catalogued under a study of yellow fever vaccine responses in identical twins.

Sample: PBMCs. The receptors stem from a woman under 30 in good health. The CDR3 runs from the conserved cysteine through the conserved F or W. The D gene is left open where the match is weak. Only some rows state a clone size, as once, few, many or a class for expanded clones.

size	D	J	V	DNA	CDR3
-	-	TRBJ1-5	TRBV7-2	TGTGCCAGTAGCCGGGACTTCGATAGCAATCAGCCCCAGCATTTT	CASSRDFDSNQPQHF
-	TRBD1	TRBJ2-3	TRBV20-1	TGCAGTGCTAGAACAGGGGGCATCGGTACGCAGTATTTT	CSARTGGIGTQYF
-	-	TRBJ1-6	TRBV11-2	TGTGCCAGCAGCTTAAAAGCAGGGGAATTCTCCTATAATTCACCCCTCCACTTT	CASSLKAGEFSYNSPLHF
few	-	TRBJ2-7	TRBV4-2	TGTGCCAGCAGCCAAGATGTAGGCGGGCTCACCGAGCAGTACTTC	CASSQDVGGLTEQYF
-	-	TRBJ2-2	TRBV6-5	TGTGCCGCCAGCAGTTACTTACACACCGGGGAGCTGTTTTTT	CAASSYLHTGELFF
-	TRBD2	TRBJ2-7	TRBV6-1	TGTGCCAGCAGTCGCCTAGCGGCTCCCTACGAGCAGTACTTC	CASSRLAAPYEQYF
many	-	TRBJ2-5	TRBV2	TGTGCCAGCAATGCGAACCCCTGGGGTGAAGAGACCCAGTACTTC	CASNANPWGEETQYF
few	-	TRBJ2-5	TRBV11-2	TGTGCCAGCAGCTTTTATGCGGAGACCCAGTACTTC	CASSFYAETQYF
many	-	TRBJ1-2	TRBV6-2/TRBV6-3	TGTGCCAGCAGACGGGGGCCCGTTAACTATGGCTACACCTTC	CASRRGPVNYGYTF
few	-	TRBJ1-2	TRBV15	TGTGCCACCAGTATGGGTCACTATGGCTACACCTTC	CATSMGHYGYTF